This T cell receptor (beta chain) is drawn from a study of blood T cells in healthy people across ages (dated by TCRdb to the mid-2010s). Context from the whole study: In model experiments, template switching captured about one uniquely barcoded TCR beta cDNA molecule for every two T cells. To avoid experimental bias, donors of different ages were spread randomly across the sequencing lanes. Four age groups were formed from the donors: young (average approximately 16 years), middle-aged (approximately 40), aged (62) and long-lived (around 82). To track age-related changes in TCR beta repertoire diversity, the study relied on deep sequencing normalized with unique cDNA molecular identifiers. Two additional independent replicas of 1 million unique cDNA reads from the same blood draw were analyzed for two donors (one aged 18 to 30 and one aged 80 or older).

Broad study findings and their caveats: Because profiling used bulk unsorted PBMCs, naive and antigen-experienced compartments could not be compared conclusively. Estimates of total diversity from one million sequenced T cells were regarded as lower bounds and underestimates. Observed TCR beta diversity per million T cells fell roughly linearly with age, and a significant reduction was already apparent by age about 36. Compared with the aged group, the long-lived group had more naive CD4+ T cells, fewer expanded clones and increased TCR diversity, suggesting age selection. The CMV infection status of donors was not known, potentially confounding age-related changes in expanded clonotypes. A strong correlation was found between observed TCR beta diversity and the percentage of naive T cells measured by flow cytometry.

Note on this clonotype: Its antigen is unknown. Nothing much larger sits one base from this clone, and base qualities are not available.

The method behind the library was 5' RACE. The instrument given in TCRdb is Illumina HiSeq 2500. The second PCR ran for roughly 6 to 11 cycles and used a J-beta primer mix along with a sample-barcoded 5' primer. Each TCR beta cDNA molecule received a unique molecular identifier from a template-switch 5' adaptor carrying 12 random nucleotides. Each sample yielded at least 3 million CDR3-containing paired-end reads. First-strand cDNA synthesis was performed from all RNA using the Mint cDNA synthesis kit, with priming by a TRBC-specific oligonucleotide. After uracil-DNA glycosylase treatment, a first 18-cycle PCR used universal primers M1SS and BC2_uni_R on all cDNA. As for the original processing: For normalization, 1 million high-quality reads were randomly selected from each sample, with every read carrying a distinct molecular identifier. Instead of being binned into consensus sequences, reads with shared molecular identifiers were discarded. MiTCR, with a Q25 quality threshold and the strictest error-elimination algorithm, was used for CDR3 identification, clonotype clustering and error correction. Lower-bound total TCR beta diversity was estimated with a nonparametric unseen species model using Euler transformation. The public reads were reprocessed in TCRdb via fastp at Q25 and MiXCR, keeping in-frame beta chains. A single entry per CDR3 protein holds the most common genes and DNA from its merged rows. The V and J calls were not made by the authors but by TCRdb's processing. The sample table records about 900,000 distinct CDR3 sequences; about 48% of these occur just once. Over 10% of the sample goes to the ten largest clones.

The CDR3 numbers 15 residues from cysteine through phenylalanine. Of the read, only the CDR3 DNA is kept; its 45 bases are in frame from base 1. The germline V gene specifies SGHDT as CDR1 and YYEEEE as CDR2. V is shortened by 4 bases, J by 3 bases, and the region joining them spans 16 bases. Systemically healthy Caucasian individuals from Russia, 35 to 40 in total and aged roughly 6 to 95 years, were included as donors. Each donor gave roughly 11 milliliters of peripheral blood, drawn into EDTA-treated Vacutainer tubes. Ficoll-Paque density-gradient centrifugation was used to isolate PBMCs, with at least 6.5 million per sample. Total RNA was extracted from PBMCs with Trizol reagent, with at least 6 micrograms obtained per sample. Naive CD45RAhigh/CD27high T cell percentages were measured by flow cytometry on a PBMC aliquot from every donor.

The receptor comes from a young man in good health. Sequencing was carried out using blood. The chain is assembled from TRBV5-6 and TRBJ1-2; possibly the D gene is TRBD1, per 5 matching bases. The CDR3 region reads CASSRRDFGDYGYTF. DNA sequence: TGTGCCAGCAGCCGACGGGACTTTGGGGACTATGGCTACACCTTC.